A single sample gave rise to the 15 T cell receptor beta chains below, sequenced in a study of CD8 T cells in Susac syndrome. Random hexamers primed reverse transcription of 0.5 to 1 ug RNA. TCRdb redid the calling of the immunoSEQ multiplex PCR reads with MiXCR, one entry per CDR3 protein. This table holds 150,000 to 200,000 distinct CDR3 sequences, about 95% found once. The sample was CD8+ T cells from PBMCs. All receptors derive from a human donor with multiple sclerosis.

V gene TRBV7-9 combines with J gene TRBJ2-4; the D is unclear. This CDR3 has 14 amino acids. Germline V gives CDR1 SEHNR, CDR2 FQNEAQ (reference sequence). The V and J ends lost 5 bases and 8 bases respectively, with 16 bases between them. The CDR3 loop reads CASSPLILRDIQYF. The CDR3 nucleotides read TGTGCCAGCAGCCCTCTCATCCTAAGGGACATTCAGTACTTC.

This chain links TRBV11-2 with TRBJ2-1; 10 bases match TRBD2. Germline trimming cut 2 bases from V and 6 bases from J; bases unmatched to any gene: 10. The germline V gene has CDR1 SGHAT and CDR2 FQNNGV. The CDR3 has 17 residues. The CDR3, as DNA: TGTGCCAGCAGCTTAATCTTGGGACTAGCGAGCTTCAATGAGCAGTTCTTC. Translating gives CASSLILGLASFNEQFF. The full variable domain, with the rest looked up from reference TRBV11-2 and TRBJ2-1, is EAGVAQSPRYKIIEKRQSVAFWCNPISGHATLYWYQQILGQGPKLLIQFQNNGVVDDSQLPKDRFSAERLKGVDSTLKIQPAKLEDSAVYLCASSLILGLASFNEQFFGPGTRLTVL.

V usage is TRBV28 and J usage is TRBJ2-1; TRBD2 agrees at 9 bases. The CDR3 runs 15 residues. Trimming removed 6 bases from V and 8 bases from J; junction bases left unmatched: 11. Germline CDR1 and CDR2: MDHEN and SYDVKM. This CDR3 is CASSPPLAGFHEQFF. In DNA, the CDR3 is TGTGCCAGCAGCCCACCCCTAGCGGGATTTCATGAGCAGTTCTTC.

The V and J genes are TRBV4-2 and TRBJ2-3; 14 nucleotides align to TRBD2. CDR3 length: 18 amino acids. With 4 bases clipped from V and 0 bases from J, the junction kept 6 bases outside the gene matches. Per germline, CDR1 LGHNA and CDR2 YNFKEQ. The CDR3 loop is CASSRRTSGRPSTDTQYF. The DNA for the CDR3 is TGTGCCAGCAGCCGAAGGACTAGCGGGAGGCCTAGCACAGATACGCAGTATTTT.

V and J are TRBV14 and TRBJ1-2; maybe TRBD1 (6 bases). Deletions cut 0 bases from V and 4 bases from J, with 12 bases between. The germline V gene has CDR1 SGHDN and CDR2 FVKESK. This CDR3 has 15 amino acids. In nucleotides, the CDR3 is TGTGCCAGCAGCCAAGATCCGGACAGAATCTATGGCTACACCTTC. Its translation is CASSQDPDRIYGYTF.

This chain uses TRBV9 with TRBJ2-3, with 7 bases lining up with TRBD2. V gave up 4 bases and J gave up 2 bases; unmatched junction bases: 10. Per germline, CDR1 SGDLS and CDR2 YYNGEE. The length of the CDR3 is 16 residues. The CDR3: CASSWEAGEHTDTQYF. CDR3 bases: TGTGCCAGCAGCTGGGAGGCGGGGGAACACACAGATACGCAGTATTTT.

This clonotype was picked up one time. V usage is TRBV14 and J usage is TRBJ2-7; D perhaps matches TRBD2 (7 bases). CDR3 size: 15 residues. Germline V gene data show CDR1 as SGHDN and CDR2 as FVKESK. V was cut by 1 base and J by 3 bases, with 13 bases left in between. The CDR3 DNA follows: TGTGCCAGCAGCCAAGGCTGGGAGGGGGGCTACGAGCAGTACTTC. Residues: CASSQGWEGGYEQYF.

Written as DNA, the CDR3 is TGCGCCAGCAGCCAAGATTTGTCAGGTATTCGCGGCTACACCTTC. Translated: CASSQDLSGIRGYTF. The chain employs TRBV4-1 and TRBJ1-2, with D uncertain. V lost 0 bases and J lost 8, with 16 bases in between. The CDR3 sequence is 15 residues long. Germline CDR1 reads MGHRA; CDR2 reads YSYEKL.

This chain connects TRBV2 to TRBJ2-3; D remains unclear. Trimming shortened V by 8 bases and J by 2 bases, and 11 bases separated the two germline ends. Germline CDR1 reads SNHLY; CDR2 reads FYNNEI. This CDR3 has 13 amino acids. The CDR3 DNA sequence: TGTGCCAGCCCCCAGGCGTCCACAGATACGCAGTATTTT. Protein sequence: CASPQASTDTQYF.

CDR3 sequence: CASSSGLAGDTDTQYF. CDR3 in DNA: TGTGCCAGCAGCTCCGGACTAGCGGGAGACACAGATACGCAGTATTTT. The chain has TRBV13 and TRBJ2-3; TRBD2 aligns across 13 bases. After removal of 4 bases from V and 2 bases from J, the junction contained 3 bases not matched to a gene. Per the germline V gene, CDR1 is PRHDT and CDR2 is FYEKMQ (reference sequence). CDR3 length: 16 residues.

In this sample, this clonotype turned up once. V and J are TRBV5-6 and TRBJ2-3; D gene unclear. Trimming took off 4 bases at V and 5 bases at J, with 14 bases between the two ends. The germline V gene encodes CDR1 SGHDT and CDR2 YYEEEE. The CDR3 has 14 amino acids. This chain's CDR3 is CASSIFSNLDTQYF. CDR3 DNA: TGTGCCAGCAGCATCTTCAGTAACTTAGATACGCAGTATTTT.

V and J are TRBV14 and TRBJ2-6, with a weak D call TRBD2 (5 bases). Germline CDR1 reads SGHDN; CDR2 reads FVKESK. V was clipped by 2 bases and J by 0 bases, with 11 bases between them. The CDR3 totals 17 residues. For the CDR3, the DNA is TGTGCCAGCAGCCAAATCCAGGACTCCTCTGGGGCCAACGTCCTGACTTTC. Translated, it gives CASSQIQDSSGANVLTF.

V gene TRBV5-4 combines with J gene TRBJ2-1; possibly TRBD1 for D (6 bases). The V gene lost 2 bases and the J gene lost 5 bases, with 17 bases spanning the gap. Germline V lookup: CDR1 SGHNT, CDR2 YYREEE (reference sequence). This CDR3 has 16 residues. The CDR3 region is CASSFFQGPLNNEQFF. Here the CDR3 DNA reads TGTGCCAGCAGCTTCTTTCAGGGGCCTCTAAACAATGAGCAGTTCTTC.

The chain carries TRBV28 and TRBJ2-1; TRBD1 is a possible D gene (5 bases). V lost 5 bases and J 0 bases, leaving 20 bases between the germline ends. CDR3 size: 18 residues. CDR1 and CDR2 (germline): MDHEN, SYDVKM. The CDR3 DNA is TGTGCCAGCAGTGCCAGAGATGGGGCCCATCCCTCCTACAATGAGCAGTTCTTC. Its protein is CASSARDGAHPSYNEQFF. The full variable domain, rest sourced from reference TRBV28 and TRBJ2-1, is DVKVTQSSRYLVKRTGEKVFLECVQDMDHENMFWYRQDPGLGLRLIYFSYDVKMKEKGDIPEGYSVSREKKERFSLILESASTNQTSMYLCASSARDGAHPSYNEQFFGPGTRLTVL.

The chain links TRBV4-1 to TRBJ2-7; possible D gene TRBD1, 6 bases. This CDR3 region has 12 residues. V dropped 4 bases and J dropped 5 bases, with 9 bases sitting between them. Germline V lookup: CDR1 MGHRA, CDR2 YSYEKL. CDR3 bases: TGCGCCAGCAGCCCGGGACAAAACGAGCAGTACTTC. Its protein is CASSPGQNEQYF.